This T cell receptor (beta chain) was sequenced for a study of T-cell reconstitution after alpha-beta-depleted transplantation in children. Unique molecular identifiers tagged the TCRbeta library. TCRdb analysed the PCR reads with MiXCR anew, one entry per CDR3 protein. The sample has about 600,000 distinct CDR3 sequences; roughly a tenth are singletons. This clonotype was observed many times. The germline V and J ends were trimmed by 1 base and 5 bases, with 6 bases remaining between them. CDR3 length equals 12 residues. In germline, CDR1 is DFQATT, CDR2 SNEGSKA (reference sequence). The sequence came from a human donor who donated a stem cell graft to a child with acute myeloid leukemia. Sample: PBMCs from the stem cell graft donor, taken from the stem cell graft. V and J are TRBV20-1 and TRBJ2-1; D remains ambiguous. CDR3 sequence: CSARVRDNEQFF. The CDR3 region has the DNA TGCAGTGCTAGAGTCAGAGACAATGAGCAGTTCTTC.